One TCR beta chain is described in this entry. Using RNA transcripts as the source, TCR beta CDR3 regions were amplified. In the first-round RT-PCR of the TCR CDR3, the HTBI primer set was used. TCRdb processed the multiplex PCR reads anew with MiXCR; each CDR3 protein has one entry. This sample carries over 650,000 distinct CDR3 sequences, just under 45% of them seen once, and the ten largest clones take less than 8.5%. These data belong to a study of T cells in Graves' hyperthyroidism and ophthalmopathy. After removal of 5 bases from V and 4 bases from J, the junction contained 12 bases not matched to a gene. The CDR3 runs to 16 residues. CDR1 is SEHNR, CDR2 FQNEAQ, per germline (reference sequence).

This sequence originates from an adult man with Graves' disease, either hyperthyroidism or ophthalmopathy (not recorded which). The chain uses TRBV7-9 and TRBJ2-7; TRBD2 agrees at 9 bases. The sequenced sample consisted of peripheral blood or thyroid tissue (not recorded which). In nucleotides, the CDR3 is TGTGCCAGCAGCCCCCCGGGACTAGCCCAATCATACGAGCAGTACTTC. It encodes CASSPPGLAQSYEQYF.